Presented here are 27 T cell receptor beta chains from one specimen sequenced in a study of CD8+ T cells in alopecia areata listed by TCRdb under 2018. Library prep was done by the immunoSEQ multiplex PCR assay. For TCR sequencing, RNA was extracted from every sample and reverse transcribed into cDNA to serve as template. The table comes from immuneACCESS by way of TCRdb, which keeps in-frame sequences with V and J called. Part of the clones is missing from these tables; in studies checked, under half for an unresolved V gene and the rest for unknown reasons. For this sample the table gives about 160,000 clones, of which around 87% were detected only once. The ten most abundant clones make up about 15% of the sample. Interpreted using the paper, the time point label stands for: baseline before oral tofacitinib. This sample comprised CD8+ T cells sorted from blood, obtained at week 0. The receptors here all came from a human donor with alopecia areata.

The genes are TRBV29-1 and TRBJ2-2; D call uncertain. Germline V gene lookup returns CDR1 SQVTM and CDR2 ANQGSEA. CDR3 length: 13 residues. Deletions cut 4 bases from V and 2 bases from J, with 8 bases between. The CDR3 nucleotides read TGCAGCGTTGGTGTCTATAACACCGGGGAGCTGTTTTTT. Translation: CSVGVYNTGELFF.

The chain uses TRBV12-5 and TRBJ2-2, with D possibly matching TRBD2 (6 bases). Germline V lookup: CDR1 LGHNT, CDR2 FRNRAP. The V end was cut by 0 bases, the J end by 6 bases, with 14 bases between. This CDR3 spans 16 amino acids. The CDR3 reads CASGLVLREVPGELFF. As DNA, the CDR3 is TGTGCTAGTGGTTTGGTACTAAGGGAGGTACCCGGGGAGCTGTTTTTT.

V usage is TRBV29-1 and J usage is TRBJ1-1; D possibly corresponds to TRBD1 (6 bases). The CDR3 is 14 residues long. From germline, CDR1 is SQVTM and CDR2 ANQGSEA. V gave up 3 bases and J gave up 4 bases, with 15 bases separating them. As DNA, the CDR3 is TGCAGCGTTGACTCGTCAGGGGTCTCCACTGAAGCTTTCTTT. Its translation is CSVDSSGVSTEAFF.

This clone has a handful of counts. Because the CDR3's place on the DNA is in doubt, the DNA is left out and the CDR3 is given as listed by TCRdb. This chain links TRBV21-1 with TRBJ2-7; the table's D call of TRBD1 was not tested on the DNA. TRBV21-1 is an annotated pseudogene. From its first to its last residue, the CDR3 has 12 amino acids. CDR3 protein: CASSKVGTGAPV.

The V and J genes are TRBV7-6 and TRBJ1-1, with 8 bases identical to TRBD1. The CDR3 length is 13 residues. V lost 5 bases, J lost 4 bases, and 3 bases stayed unmatched. Germline V gives CDR1 SGHVS, CDR2 FNYEAQ. CDR3: CASSPTGGTEAFF. CDR3 nucleotide sequence: TGTGCCAGCAGCCCAACAGGGGGCACTGAAGCTTTCTTT.

V and J are TRBV7-2 and TRBJ2-7; perhaps TRBD2 as D (5 bases). Trimming left V 0 bases short and J 0 bases short, with 6 bases between. There are 14 residues in the CDR3. Germline loops: CDR1 SGHTA, CDR2 FQGNSA. CDR3 region: CASSLATSSYEQYF. As DNA, the CDR3 is TGTGCCAGCAGCTTAGCCACTAGCTCCTACGAGCAGTACTTC.

This clone was detected once. V gene TRBV27 combines with J gene TRBJ2-7; D not resolved. Germline V gene lookup returns CDR1 MNHEY and CDR2 SMNVEV (reference sequence). The CDR3 is 13 residues long. Trimming removed 4 bases at V and 0 bases at J, with 7 bases between. Here the CDR3 reads CASSSAPSYEQYF. Written as DNA, the CDR3 is TGTGCCAGCAGTTCAGCCCCCTCCTACGAGCAGTACTTC.

The CDR3 coding sequence is TGCAGCACCCCCCGGGACACAGCCTATGGCTACACCTTC. Amino acids: CSTPRDTAYGYTF. The V call is TRBV29-1, the J call TRBJ1-2, with D possibly TRBD1 on 6 matching bases. Per germline, CDR1 SQVTM and CDR2 ANQGSEA. V was shortened by 8 bases and J by 4 bases, with 17 bases between the two germline ends. The CDR3 contains 13 residues.

In DNA, the CDR3 is TGTGCCAGCAGCGAACCGGACAGGCTATACGAGCAGTACTTC. Protein: CASSEPDRLYEQYF. The V and J genes are TRBV2 and TRBJ2-7; 7 bases line up with TRBD1. Trimming took 6 bases from V and 4 from J; bases not matched to a gene: 9. This CDR3 has 14 residues. Germline assignment: CDR1 SNHLY and CDR2 FYNNEI.

This chain links TRBV14 with TRBJ1-5, with a possible D match to TRBD1 (6 bases). CDR3 length: 14 residues. V was clipped by 3 bases and J by 3 bases, with 9 bases between them. The V gene's germline CDR1 is SGHDN and CDR2 FVKESK. In DNA form, the CDR3 reads TGTGCCAGCAGCCACAGGGGCTACAATCAGCCCCAGCATTTT. Its protein is CASSHRGYNQPQHF.

The rearrangement uses TRBV4-1 and TRBJ2-1; 9 nucleotides align to TRBD2. Trimming at V came to 3 bases and at J to 2 bases, leaving 11 bases not matched to a gene. CDR3 length: 18 amino acids. Looked up from germline, CDR1 is MGHRA and CDR2 is YSYEKL. The CDR3: CASSQGLAIQGPYNEQFF. The CDR3, as DNA: TGCGCCAGCAGCCAGGGACTAGCAATACAGGGGCCCTACAATGAGCAGTTCTTC.

This chain links TRBV7-9 with TRBJ2-5, with D possibly matching TRBD1 (6 bases). The CDR3 loop spans 14 amino acids. Looked up from germline, CDR1 is SEHNR and CDR2 is FQNEAQ (reference sequence). V was trimmed by 5 bases and J by 1 base, leaving 11 bases between them. The CDR3 coding sequence is TGTGCCAGCAGCCAGACAGGACCCCAAGAGACCCAGTACTTC. Translated: CASSQTGPQETQYF. The whole variable domain, filled in from reference TRBV7-9 and TRBJ2-5, reads DTGVSQNPRHKITKRGQNVTFRCDPISEHNRLYWYRQTLGQGPEFLTYFQNEAQLEKSRLLSDRFSAERPKGSFSTLEIQRTEQGDSAMYLCASSQTGPQETQYFGPGTRLLVL.

The gene calls are TRBV29-1 and TRBJ2-3, with D perhaps assigned TRBD1 or TRBD2 (5 bases each). This CDR3 contains 15 residues. V was shortened by 5 bases and J by 0 bases, with 15 bases between the two germline ends. Per the germline V gene, CDR1 is SQVTM and CDR2 is ANQGSEA. This CDR3 is CSVRYGGSSTDTQYF. The CDR3 nucleotides read TGCAGCGTTCGATATGGGGGATCTAGCACAGATACGCAGTATTTT.

V is TRBV30 and J is TRBJ2-3, with D tentatively TRBD2 (6 bases). Germline CDR1 GTSNPN, CDR2 SVGIG (reference sequence). The CDR3 loop spans 14 amino acids. The ends were cut back, 0 bases at V and 8 bases at J, with 15 bases in the middle. CDR3: CAWSVLAGRGTQYF. CDR3 in DNA: TGTGCCTGGAGTGTACTGGCGGGGAGAGGTACGCAGTATTTT.

This chain joins TRBV6-1 and TRBJ1-3, with unresolved D. V was cut by 8 bases and J by 2 bases, with 13 bases left in between. The CDR3 has 14 residues. Germline CDR1 is MNHNS and CDR2 is SASEGT. CDR3 residues: CASGPLGAGNTIYF. CDR3 DNA: TGTGCCAGCGGCCCCCTTGGGGCTGGAAACACCATATATTTT.

The table lists this clone with a count of one. The chain employs TRBV11-2 and TRBJ2-1; the D gene is possibly TRBD2 (6 bases). V gave up 5 bases and J gave up 12 bases, with 23 bases separating them. CDR3 length: 15 residues. CDR1 and CDR2 from the germline V gene are SGHAT and FQNNGV. CDR3 coding DNA: TGTGCCAGCAGCGTATACGGGACTGACGACGTTGGGCAGTTCTTC. Translated: CASSVYGTDDVGQFF.

The genes are TRBV6-5 and TRBJ2-1; D is unclear. CDR1 and CDR2 from the germline V gene are MNHEY and SVGAGI. This CDR3 region has 15 residues. V shed 2 bases and J shed 0 bases, with 8 bases lying between them. This CDR3 is CASSYEPSSYNEQFF. The CDR3 coding sequence is TGTGCCAGCAGTTACGAACCGAGCTCCTACAATGAGCAGTTCTTC.

The sample holds one count of this clone. The genes are TRBV5-6 and TRBJ2-7; D is undetermined. CDR3 size: 13 residues. V was shortened by 1 base and J by 10 bases, with 15 bases between the two germline ends. Germline V lookup: CDR1 SGHDT, CDR2 YYEEEE. The CDR3 sequence is CASSLSGGPNQYF. Here the CDR3 DNA reads TGTGCCAGCAGCTTGTCCGGCGGCCCGAATCAGTACTTC.

V is TRBV19 and J is TRBJ2-7; weak D call: TRBD1 (6 bases). Germline CDR1 LNHDA, CDR2 SQIVND (reference sequence). This CDR3 region has 14 residues. V was pared by 6 bases and J by 0 bases, with 12 bases between. CDR3 DNA: TGTGCCAGTAGGCCGACAGGCACCTCCTACGAGCAGTACTTC. Encoded protein: CASRPTGTSYEQYF.

This chain uses TRBV5-1 with TRBJ2-7; 8 positions match TRBD2. The CDR3 consists of 14 residues. V shed 3 bases and J 2 bases; nucleotides not matched to a gene: 4. CDR1 is SGHRS and CDR2 is YFSETQ in the germline V gene. The DNA of the CDR3 is TGCGCCAGCAGCTCGACTAGCGTTCCCTACGAGCAGTACTTC. It specifies CASSSTSVPYEQYF.

The chain combines TRBV5-4 with TRBJ2-3; TRBD2 matches 11 bases. The V and J ends lost 4 bases and 5 bases, in that order; junction bases with no gene match: 6. Germline V gene lookup returns CDR1 SGHNT and CDR2 YYREEE (reference sequence). This CDR3 has 15 amino acids. CDR3 residues: CASSREGLAGDTQYF. The CDR3 DNA reads TGTGCCAGCAGCCGGGAAGGACTAGCGGGAGATACGCAGTATTTT.

This chain connects TRBV27 to TRBJ2-7, with a weak D call TRBD1 (6 bases). The CDR3 runs 13 residues. Deletions cut 10 bases from V and 2 bases from J, with 15 bases between. Germline-derived CDR1 and CDR2 are MNHEY and SMNVEV (reference sequence). DNA for the CDR3: TGTGCCACCCGCTCAGGGGCCCCCTACGAGCAGTACTTC. It is translated as CATRSGAPYEQYF.

V gene TRBV9 combines with J gene TRBJ1-2, with unresolved D. V lost 8 bases to trimming and J lost 4 bases, with 6 bases between them. The CDR3 extends over 10 amino acids. CDR1 is SGDLS and CDR2 is YYNGEE in the germline V gene. CDR3 in DNA: TGTGCCAGTTCCAGCTATGGCTACACCTTC. Protein sequence: CASSSYGYTF.

V gene TRBV7-9 combines with J gene TRBJ2-1; D unresolved. Germline V CDR1 and CDR2: SEHNR, FQNEAQ (reference sequence). The length of the CDR3 is 11 residues. Between the trimmed V and J ends, which lost 5 bases and 10 bases, there was a span of 9 bases. CDR3 in amino acids: CASSGPPEQFF. CDR3 nucleotide sequence: TGTGCCAGCAGCGGACCCCCGGAGCAGTTCTTC.

The chain links TRBV27 to TRBJ2-1; TRBD2 aligns across 10 bases. Per germline, CDR1 MNHEY and CDR2 SMNVEV (reference sequence). V gave up 6 bases and J gave up 4 bases; unmatched junction bases: 6. CDR3 length: 15 residues. CDR3 sequence: CASRIAGGQYNEQFF. Here the CDR3 DNA reads TGTGCCAGCAGAATAGCGGGGGGCCAGTACAATGAGCAGTTCTTC.

A single count supports this clone. This chain links TRBV14 with TRBJ2-7; D gene ambiguous. From germline, CDR1 is SGHDN and CDR2 FVKESK. The CDR3 runs to 16 residues. With 0 bases removed from V and 2 bases from J, the gap between germline ends came to 14 bases. The CDR3 sequence: CASSQDLRGRPYEQYF. Written as DNA, the CDR3 is TGTGCCAGCAGCCAAGATCTTCGTGGGCGCCCCTACGAGCAGTACTTC.

CDR3 in DNA: TGTGCCAGCAACCCGGGACAGGTGACCCCCGGGGAGCTGTTTTTT. Its translation is CASNPGQVTPGELFF. V gene TRBV7-3 combines with J gene TRBJ2-2; 8 bases fit TRBD1. Germline CDR1 SGHTA, CDR2 FQGTGA. CDR3 length: 15 residues. V trimming: 7 bases; J trimming: 6 bases; junction bases outside the gene matches: 10. Based on the CDR3 plus reference TRBV7-3 and TRBJ2-2, the full variable domain is GAGVSQTPSNKVTEKGKYVELRCDPISGHTALYWYRQSLGQGPEFLIYFQGTGAADDSGLPNDRFFAVRPEGSVSTLKIQRTERGDSAVYLCASNPGQVTPGELFFGEGSRLTVL.